The present T cell receptor (beta chain) was sequenced within a study of early T cells in non-severe SARS-CoV-2 infection. About the research overall: Sequencing targeted bulk RNA from unsorted whole blood, leaving chains unpaired. Study-wide findings and caveats: Lookups in VDJdb leaned toward anti-spike CD8 responses and missed private and CD4 specificities.

Individual cDNA molecules received unique molecular identifiers during library preparation. TCRdb reanalysed the 5' RACE reads using MiXCR and keeps one entry per CDR3 protein. The sample shows tens of thousands of distinct CDR3 sequences, over 6% of them seen only once. V dropped 3 bases and J dropped 0 bases, with 12 bases sitting between them. Germline values: CDR1 LNHDA, CDR2 SQIVND (reference sequence). The CDR3 length is 16 residues. This clonotype was seen many times. Its specificity is not known. Sequencing was carried out using whole blood. This receptor was obtained from an adult who was a healthcare worker with PCR-confirmed SARS-CoV-2 infection or an uninfected control (not recorded which). The rearrangement joins TRBV19 to TRBJ2-1; D is uncertain. As DNA, the CDR3 is TGTGCCAGTAGTATCCCGACGGATAGCTCCTACAATGAGCAGTTCTTC. Residues: CASSIPTDSSYNEQFF.